Below, 27 T cell receptor beta chains from the same sample are listed, as sequenced in a study of shared clonotypes between healthy human individuals. TCRdb's table, derived via immunoSEQ multiplex PCR, lists solely in-frame clones and lacks some. This table has about 1.1 million clones, about 80% appearing once. Material for sequencing was memory CD4+ T cells from PBMCs. Subset reported: CD45RA-negative fraction. These receptors came from a man aged 18-30 years in good health. Some clones in this sample may be carry-over from other donors' samples.

The genes are TRBV7-9 and TRBJ2-2; no definite D call. Germline V gives CDR1 SEHNR, CDR2 FQNEAQ (reference sequence). The CDR3 loop spans 11 amino acids. V was clipped by 11 bases and J by 5 bases, with 9 bases between them. The CDR3 DNA reads TGTGCCGATACTCGGACCGGGGAGCTGTTTTTT. It specifies CADTRTGELFF.

As regards this clone: Mismatch with germline at one junction end may stem from a read error. The same CDR3 also results from other DNA sequences found in this sample. CDR3 sequence (DNA): TGCGCCAGCAGCCAAAGCACGGGGCAGGCGGAGTACTTC. The encoded protein is CASSQSTGQAEYF. The chain couples TRBV27 to TRBJ2-7; D may correspond to TRBD1 or TRBD2 (5 bases each). The CDR3 is made up of 13 amino acids. Germline CDR1 is MNHEY and CDR2 is SMNVEV (reference sequence).

The V and J genes are TRBV27 and TRBJ1-2, with D perhaps TRBD1 (5 bases). V lost 1 base to trimming and J lost 6 bases, with 15 bases between them. From germline, CDR1 is MNHEY and CDR2 SMNVEV (reference sequence). The CDR3 covers 15 residues. The CDR3 region has the DNA TGTGCCAGCAGTTTATTGGCCGGGGCGCCCAATGGCTACACCTTC. Its protein is CASSLLAGAPNGYTF.

The genes are TRBV11-2 and TRBJ2-1; 10 bases line up with TRBD1. This CDR3 has 17 residues. The junction had 9 bases not matched to a gene; V was cut back by 0 bases and J by 7 bases. Germline assignment: CDR1 SGHAT and CDR2 FQNNGV. CDR3 sequence (DNA): TGTGCCAGCAGCTTAGATCTCATGGACAGGGGGGGGAATGAGCAGTTCTTC. Its protein is CASSLDLMDRGGNEQFF.

The chain joins TRBV9 to TRBJ2-2; D perhaps matches TRBD2 (5 bases). Trimming stripped 3 bases from V and 1 base from J, with 10 bases between. The CDR3 extends over 15 amino acids. Germline assignment: CDR1 SGDLS and CDR2 YYNGEE. CDR3 in DNA: TGTGCCAGCAGCGCCCAGAGCGGGAACACCGGGGAGCTGTTTTTT. Protein product: CASSAQSGNTGELFF.

The chain recombines TRBV9 with TRBJ2-7; TRBD2 matches 8 bases. Losses at the gene ends were 0 bases for V and 3 bases for J; bases not matched to a gene: 5. The length of the CDR3 is 15 residues. The V gene's germline CDR1 is SGDLS and CDR2 YYNGEE. The CDR3 here is CASSVGAGEFYEQYF. Here the CDR3 DNA reads TGTGCCAGCAGCGTAGGAGCGGGAGAGTTCTACGAGCAGTACTTC.

This clone was seen only a few times. The V call is TRBV29-1, the J call TRBJ1-1; D is undetermined. The germline V and J ends were trimmed by 3 bases and 1 base, with 12 bases remaining between them. The CDR3 sequence is 14 residues long. Germline V lookup: CDR1 SQVTM, CDR2 ANQGSEA. CDR3 in amino acids: CSVEAGVGNTEAFF. The CDR3, as DNA: TGCAGCGTTGAGGCTGGGGTGGGGAACACTGAAGCTTTCTTT.

This clone was counted between two and nine times. The chain carries TRBV5-1 and TRBJ2-3; 12 nucleotides line up with TRBD2. The CDR3 loop spans 17 amino acids. Germline V gene lookup returns CDR1 SGHRS and CDR2 YFSETQ. V was clipped by 4 bases and J by 0 bases; unmatched bases: 6. The DNA for the CDR3 is TGCGCCAGCAGCCGGACTAGCGGGACTACTAGCACAGATACGCAGTATTTT. Its translation is CASSRTSGTTSTDTQYF.

The chain combines TRBV7-3 with TRBJ1-4; D possibly corresponds to TRBD1 (5 bases). Trimming removed 5 bases at V and 0 bases at J, with 10 bases between. Germline CDR1 reads SGHTA; CDR2 reads FQGTGA. There are 15 residues in the CDR3. The CDR3 here is CASSQQVATNEKLFF. For the CDR3, the DNA is TGTGCCAGCAGCCAACAGGTTGCAACTAATGAAAAACTGTTTTTT.

Comments on this clone: A much larger clone sits a single nucleotide away, making a read error possible. The rearrangement joins TRBV7-8 to TRBJ1-1, with D unclear. The CDR3 consists of 12 residues. The germline CDR1 and CDR2 sequences are SGHVS and FQNEAQ. The V end was cut by 5 bases, the J end by 4 bases, with 8 bases between. For the CDR3, the DNA is TGTGCCAGCAGCCAGGCGGGCACTGAAGCTTTCTTT. Its translation is CASSQAGTEAFF.

The chain recombines TRBV29-1 with TRBJ2-7, with unresolved D. V was pared by 7 bases and J by 5 bases, with 9 bases between. The CDR3 is 10 residues long. Germline CDR1 and CDR2: SQVTM and ANQGSEA. The CDR3 DNA sequence: TGCAGCGCGTCTCAGCACGAGCAGTACTTC. This sequence encodes CSASQHEQYF.

This clone has a handful of counts. Other DNA sequences from this sample encode an identical CDR3 as well. J is TRBJ2-1 and V is TRBV11-2; 7 bases are shared with TRBD2. Germline trimming cut 4 bases from V and 5 bases from J; bases unmatched to any gene: 8. The germline gives CDR1 SGHAT, CDR2 FQNNGV. This CDR3 has 15 residues. Here the CDR3 DNA reads TGTGCCAGCAGCTCAGGCGGGGGATTAAACAATGAGCAGTTCTTC. Amino acid sequence: CASSSGGGLNNEQFF. The complete variable domain, with remaining parts taken from reference TRBV11-2 and TRBJ2-1, reads EAGVAQSPRYKIIEKRQSVAFWCNPISGHATLYWYQQILGQGPKLLIQFQNNGVVDDSQLPKDRFSAERLKGVDSTLKIQPAKLEDSAVYLCASSSGGGLNNEQFFGPGTRLTVL.

The sample holds many counts of this clone. This chain joins TRBV10-3 and TRBJ1-2; D ambiguous. Germline V gene lookup returns CDR1 ENHRY and CDR2 SYGVKD. The CDR3 loop spans 13 amino acids. V was clipped by 4 bases and J by 4 bases, with 10 bases between them. Here the CDR3 reads CAISADRTYGYTF. CDR3 coding DNA: TGTGCCATCAGTGCAGACCGGACCTATGGCTACACCTTC.

The V call is TRBV7-9, the J call TRBJ1-1, with 11 bases matching TRBD1. This CDR3 is built from 15 residues. CDR1 SEHNR and CDR2 FQNEAQ come from the germline V gene (reference sequence). Trimming at V came to 5 bases and at J to 0 bases, leaving 2 bases not matched to a gene. The DNA for the CDR3 is TGTGCCAGCAGCGGACAGGGGGCTCTGAACACTGAAGCTTTCTTT. Protein: CASSGQGALNTEAFF.

This clone appeared once. The chain uses TRBV7-2 and TRBJ2-1; TRBD2 might be the D (6 bases). There are 14 residues in the CDR3. CDR1 and CDR2 (germline): SGHTA, FQGNSA. The V end lost 5 bases, the J end lost 0 bases, and 8 bases lay between the germline ends. The CDR3 DNA reads TGTGCCAGCAGCCGGGACTTCTCCTACAATGAGCAGTTCTTC. It specifies CASSRDFSYNEQFF. Filled out from reference TRBV7-2 and TRBJ2-1, the complete variable domain reads GAGVSQSPSNKVTEKGKDVELRCDPISGHTALYWYRQSLGQGLEFLIYFQGNSAPDKSGLPSDRFSAERTGGSVSTLTIQRTQQEDSAVYLCASSRDFSYNEQFFGPGTRLTVL.

This chain links TRBV28 with TRBJ1-2; D is perhaps TRBD1 (5 bases). The ends were cut back, 4 bases at V and 1 base at J, with 7 bases in the middle. The CDR3 covers 13 residues. Germline CDR1 MDHEN, CDR2 SYDVKM. CDR3 residues: CASSSTDNYGYTF. The CDR3 region has the DNA TGTGCCAGCAGTTCGACAGATAACTATGGCTACACCTTC.

This clone was observed a handful of times. The chain carries TRBV4-2 and TRBJ1-2; no reliable D call. V was clipped by 0 bases and J by 6 bases, with 11 bases between them. The V gene's germline CDR1 is LGHNA and CDR2 YNFKEQ. This CDR3 contains 14 residues. The CDR3 loop is CASSQDEGVDGYTF. The CDR3 nucleotides read TGTGCCAGCAGCCAAGATGAGGGCGTGGATGGCTACACCTTC.

The rearrangement uses TRBV15 and TRBJ2-5; 11 bases are a match to TRBD1. J lost 5 bases, V lost 6 bases, and 8 bases had no gene match. The CDR3 sequence is 15 residues long. Germline V gives CDR1 LNHNV, CDR2 YYDKDF (reference sequence). CDR3 residues: CATRPGQGGRETQYF. DNA for the CDR3: TGTGCCACCAGGCCGGGACAGGGGGGCCGGGAGACCCAGTACTTC.

V is TRBV5-1 and J is TRBJ2-6; tentative D call: TRBD2 (7 bases). The CDR3 extends over 19 amino acids. V dropped 0 bases and J dropped 0 bases, with 16 bases sitting between them. Germline loops: CDR1 SGHRS, CDR2 YFSETQ. CDR3 sequence reads: CASSLAYGGLSSGANVLTF. The CDR3 bases are TGCGCCAGCAGCTTGGCCTACGGGGGGCTGAGCTCTGGGGCCAACGTCCTGACTTTC.

The chain is built from TRBV15 and TRBJ1-5; D remains ambiguous. V lost 2 bases and J lost 2, with 4 bases in between. The germline V gene encodes CDR1 LNHNV and CDR2 YYDKDF (reference sequence). The length of the CDR3 is 13 residues. The DNA of the CDR3 is TGTGCCACCAGCAGACCGGGCAATCAGCCCCAGCATTTT. Protein sequence: CATSRPGNQPQHF.

The chain joins TRBV7-8 to TRBJ2-7; TRBD1 might be the D (5 bases). The V end was cut by 5 bases, the J end by 0 bases, with 11 bases between. The CDR3 contains 14 residues. Germline CDR1 reads SGHVS; CDR2 reads FQNEAQ. The CDR3 DNA sequence: TGTGCCAGCAGCCGCAACAGGCACTCCTACGAGCAGTACTTC. Encoded protein: CASSRNRHSYEQYF.

The chain employs TRBV6-6 and TRBJ2-7; D may be TRBD1 or TRBD2 (5 bases each). The germline V gene has CDR1 MNHNY and CDR2 SVGAGI (reference sequence). This CDR3 comprises 16 residues. Trimming took 2 bases from V and 0 from J, leaving 14 bases between them. The CDR3 DNA sequence: TGTGCCAGCAGTTACAAACCCGGGACGGCCTCCTACGAGCAGTACTTC. It codes for CASSYKPGTASYEQYF.

This chain uses TRBV5-6 with TRBJ1-2, with D maybe TRBD1 (6 bases). V shed 5 bases and J shed 2 bases, with 10 bases lying between them. In germline, CDR1 is SGHDT, CDR2 YYEEEE. The CDR3 covers 13 residues. In DNA, the CDR3 is TGTGCCAGCAGGCTCGGGACAAACTATGGCTACACCTTC. Its translation is CASRLGTNYGYTF.

This clone was detected a few times. The gene calls are TRBV6-1 and TRBJ2-7, with 7 bases fitting TRBD2. The germline gives CDR1 MNHNS, CDR2 SASEGT. This CDR3 is 15 amino acids long. J lost 7 bases, V lost 0 bases, and 9 bases had no gene match. CDR3 bases: TGTGCCAGCAGTGAAGCCCTCGCGGGAGCAGGGGAGCAGTACTTC. Translating it yields CASSEALAGAGEQYF.

The J gene is TRBJ2-7, the V gene TRBV6-6, with TRBD2 matching 12 bases. Looked up from germline, CDR1 is MNHNY and CDR2 is SVGAGI (reference sequence). This CDR3 has 16 residues. The ends lost 4 bases at V and 3 bases at J; junction bases unmatched: 7. The CDR3: CASSSATSGSGYEQYF. CDR3 DNA sequence: TGTGCCAGCAGTTCCGCGACTAGCGGGAGTGGCTACGAGCAGTACTTC.

The chain is built from TRBV7-3 and TRBJ1-1, with D tentatively TRBD1 (5 bases). The V end was cut by 4 bases, the J end by 5 bases, with 17 bases between. The CDR3 totals 15 residues. Germline CDR1 reads SGHTA; CDR2 reads FQGTGA. CDR3 sequence reads: CASSSIGGSGTEAFF. Here the CDR3 DNA reads TGTGCCAGCAGCTCCATCGGGGGTAGTGGGACTGAAGCTTTCTTT.

The chain links TRBV6-5 to TRBJ2-2; 7 bases align to TRBD2. CDR1 and CDR2 (germline): MNHEY, SVGAGI. V was clipped by 4 bases and J by 8 bases; unmatched bases: 4. The CDR3 extends over 13 amino acids. CDR3 residues: CASSWAREGELFF. As DNA, the CDR3 is TGTGCCAGCAGTTGGGCGCGGGAGGGGGAGCTGTTTTTT.